The present T cell receptor (beta chain) was sequenced within a study of response to subunit inactivated influenza vaccine. Whole-study findings and limits: New T cells are recruited in small numbers by each seasonal influenza vaccination, according to the authors' suggestion.

One entry per CDR3 protein results from TCRdb running MiXCR on the RT-PCR reads. The sample holds approximately 500,000 distinct CDR3 sequences, 20% to 25% seen once. This clonotype was observed a few times. The target antigen is unknown. CDR1 and CDR2 (germline): SQVTM, ANQGSEA. V lost 6 bases and J 1 base, leaving 14 bases between the germline ends. CDR3 size: 14 residues. Separately, the same data were catalogued under a study of T cells expressing NK-cell markers. That source adds: With UMIs, 5'RACE template switching was used to make TCR beta cDNA. Eight donors were sequenced, seven testing HCMV-seropositive and one testing seronegative. Dominant NKG2C+ clonotypes made up roughly 1.0-8% of CD8+ T cells in more than 5 donors.

This chain connects TRBV29-1 to TRBJ2-3; D perhaps matches TRBD2 (7 bases). Sequenced here: CD4+ T cells sorted from PBMCs, sampled about 12 days after vaccination. The sequence was obtained from a man between 45 and 60 years old who received an inactivated influenza vaccine. In nucleotides, the CDR3 is TGCAGCGTGAGGGGGGGGTTCGGCACAGATACGCAGTATTTT. Translating it yields CSVRGGFGTDTQYF.